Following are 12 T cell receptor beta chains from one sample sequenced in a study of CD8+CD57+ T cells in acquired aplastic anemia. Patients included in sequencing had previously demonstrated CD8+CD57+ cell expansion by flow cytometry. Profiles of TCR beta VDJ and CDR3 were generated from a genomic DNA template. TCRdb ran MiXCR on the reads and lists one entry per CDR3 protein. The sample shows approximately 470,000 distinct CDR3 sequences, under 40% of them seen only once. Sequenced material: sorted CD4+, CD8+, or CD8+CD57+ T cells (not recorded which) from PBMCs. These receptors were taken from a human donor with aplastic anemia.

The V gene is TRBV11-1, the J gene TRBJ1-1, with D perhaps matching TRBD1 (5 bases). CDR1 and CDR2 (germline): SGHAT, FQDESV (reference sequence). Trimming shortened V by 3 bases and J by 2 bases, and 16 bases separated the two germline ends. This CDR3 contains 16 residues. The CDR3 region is CASSFRQGRVNTEAFF. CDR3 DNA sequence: TGTGCCAGCAGCTTTAGGCAGGGCAGAGTAAACACTGAAGCTTTCTTT.

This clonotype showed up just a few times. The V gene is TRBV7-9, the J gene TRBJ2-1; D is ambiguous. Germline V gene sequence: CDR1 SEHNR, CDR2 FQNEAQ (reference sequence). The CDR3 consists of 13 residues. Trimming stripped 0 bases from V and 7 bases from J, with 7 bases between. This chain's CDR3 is CASSLAGWNEQFF. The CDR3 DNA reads TGTGCCAGCAGCTTAGCCGGCTGGAATGAGCAGTTCTTC.

The CDR3, as DNA: TGTGCCAGCAGTGAAGTCCAGGACACTGAAGCTTTCTTT. Translation gives CASSEVQDTEAFF. This sequence joins TRBV6-1 and TRBJ1-1; D call uncertain. This CDR3 comprises 13 residues. The germline V gene encodes CDR1 MNHNS and CDR2 SASEGT. The V and J ends lost 1 base and 3 bases respectively, with 6 bases between them.

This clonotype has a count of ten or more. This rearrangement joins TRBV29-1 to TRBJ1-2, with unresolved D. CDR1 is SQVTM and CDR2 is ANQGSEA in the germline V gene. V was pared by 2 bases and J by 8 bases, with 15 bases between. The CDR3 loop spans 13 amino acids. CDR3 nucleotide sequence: TGCAGCGTTGAAAAGGGCCCCACGGGGGGCTACACCTTC. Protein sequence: CSVEKGPTGGYTF.

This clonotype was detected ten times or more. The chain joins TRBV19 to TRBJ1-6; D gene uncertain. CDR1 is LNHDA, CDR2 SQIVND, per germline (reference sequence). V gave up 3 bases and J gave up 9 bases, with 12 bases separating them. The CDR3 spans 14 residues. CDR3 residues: CASSIRQVGSPLHF. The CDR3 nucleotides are TGTGCCAGTAGTATCAGGCAGGTCGGTTCACCCCTCCACTTT.

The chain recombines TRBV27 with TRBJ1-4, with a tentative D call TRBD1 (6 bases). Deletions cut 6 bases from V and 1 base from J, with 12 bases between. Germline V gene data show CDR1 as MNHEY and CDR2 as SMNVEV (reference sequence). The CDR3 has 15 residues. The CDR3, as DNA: TGTGCCAGCAGAAGACTACAGGGAACTAATGAAAAACTGTTTTTT. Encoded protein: CASRRLQGTNEKLFF.

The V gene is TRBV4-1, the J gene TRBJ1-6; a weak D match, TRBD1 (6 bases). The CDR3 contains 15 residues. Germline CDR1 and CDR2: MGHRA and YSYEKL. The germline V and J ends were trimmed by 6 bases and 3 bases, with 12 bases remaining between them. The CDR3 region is CASRGSDSYNSPLHF. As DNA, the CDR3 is TGCGCCAGCAGGGGGTCGGACAGCTATAATTCACCCCTCCACTTT.

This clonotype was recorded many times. The CDR3 loop reads CASSAQGGTIYGYTF. The CDR3, as DNA: TGTGCCAGCAGCGCACAGGGGGGAACTATCTATGGCTACACCTTC. V usage is TRBV9 and J usage is TRBJ1-2; 8 nucleotides match TRBD1. The CDR3 is made up of 15 amino acids. J gave up 4 bases and V 3 bases, and 8 bases lay outside the gene matches. Germline CDR1 reads SGDLS; CDR2 reads YYNGEE.

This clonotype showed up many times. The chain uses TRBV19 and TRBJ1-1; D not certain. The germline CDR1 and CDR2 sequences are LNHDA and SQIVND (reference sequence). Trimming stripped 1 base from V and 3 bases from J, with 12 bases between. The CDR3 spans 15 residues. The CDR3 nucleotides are TGTGCCAGTAGTATAGCCCCCCCGGGTGACACTGAAGCTTTCTTT. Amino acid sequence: CASSIAPPGDTEAFF.

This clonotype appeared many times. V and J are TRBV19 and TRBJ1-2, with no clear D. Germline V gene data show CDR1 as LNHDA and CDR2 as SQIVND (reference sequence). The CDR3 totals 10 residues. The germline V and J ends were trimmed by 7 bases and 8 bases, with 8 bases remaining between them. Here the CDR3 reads CASKSGGYTF. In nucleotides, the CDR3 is TGTGCCAGTAAGTCAGGCGGCTACACCTTC.

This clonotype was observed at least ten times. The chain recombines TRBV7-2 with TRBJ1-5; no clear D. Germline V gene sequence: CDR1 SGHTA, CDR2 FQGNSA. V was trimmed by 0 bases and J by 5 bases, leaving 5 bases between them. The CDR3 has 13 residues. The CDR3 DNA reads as TGTGCCAGCAGCTTAGCAGGGCATCAGCCCCAGCATTTT. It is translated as CASSLAGHQPQHF.

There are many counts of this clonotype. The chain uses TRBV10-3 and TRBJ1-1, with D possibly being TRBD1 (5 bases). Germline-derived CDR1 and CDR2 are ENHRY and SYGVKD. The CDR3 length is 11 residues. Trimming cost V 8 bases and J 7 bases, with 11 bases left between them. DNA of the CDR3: TGTGCCATCGGAAGGGACGGTGAAGCTTTCTTT. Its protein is CAIGRDGEAFF.